This T cell receptor beta chain was recovered during a study of blood T cell repertoires in COVID-19. This clone has a single count. Measured with immunoSEQ multiplex PCR; TCRdb has only the in-frame clones, and not every one. The table includes hundreds of thousands of clones, approximately 80% detected once. The source of this sequence is a man at least 80 years old with acute or convalescent COVID-19. The specimen sequenced was peripheral blood.

CDR3 region: CASSLAGPREDEQYF. CDR3 nucleotide sequence: TGTGCCAGCAGCTTAGCGGGGCCCAGGGAAGACGAGCAGTACTTC. V usage is TRBV7-8 and J usage is TRBJ2-7, with a tentative D call TRBD1 (5 bases). The CDR3 is 15 amino acids. V was clipped by 0 bases and J by 5 bases, with 14 bases between them. Germline CDR1 is SGHVS and CDR2 is FQNEAQ. Using reference TRBV7-8 and TRBJ2-7 for the parts outside the CDR3, the full variable domain is GAGVSQSPRYKVAKRGQDVALRCDPISGHVSLFWYQQALGQGPEFLTYFQNEAQLDKSGLPSDRFFAERPEGSVSTLKIQRTQQEDSAVYLCASSLAGPREDEQYFGPGTRLTVT.